This T cell receptor (beta chain) was profiled in a study of monozygotic twins with cystic fibrosis (dated by TCRdb to the early 2020s). Concerning the study at large: Barcoded libraries were prepared from 2.5 to 3.5 micrograms of fragmented DNA with roughly 15 PCR cycles. To gauge how much genetics shapes V and J gene usage, the researchers compared TCR beta repertoires both within and across 16 monozygotic twin pairs who have cystic fibrosis. The cohort included ten female and six male twin pairs, mostly children and adolescents, aged 2.0 to 36.4 years with a median of approximately 8.9 years. On the day blood was drawn, the twins' weight-for-height and FEVPerc (FEV1 disease centile) were ranked against those of the roughly 970 cohort participants. Data for three of the twin pairs had already been reported earlier in a different context. Summary of the overall study and its limitations: The cohort was small, and no association was found between shared CDR3 numbers and age, concordance or disease severity. Nucleotide-identical clonotype sharing was significantly higher within monozygotic CF twin pairs than between unrelated CF individuals (P = 0.000026, Mann-Whitney). Simpson clonality was generally low (median approximately 0.0095), suggesting a naive-dominated repertoire, with higher clonality in the most severely affected patients. V gene usage was most similar to the co-twin in 13 of 16 pairs, and J usage was most similar to the co-twin in 8 of 16 pairs, which suggests genetic constraints.

The twin pairs came from the European Cystic Fibrosis Twin and Sibling Study Cohort, a cohort that recruited patients from 150 to 200 CF clinics across 14 European countries. Zygosity and CFTR genotype were confirmed in-house, and zygosity was tested by multiplex PCR of nine short tandem repeat loci. Peripheral blood was sampled from each twin, and clinical parameters were recorded on the day of blood sampling. Phenol/chloroform extraction was used to isolate genomic DNA from peripheral blood cells, and the DNA was then kept in TE buffer at 4 degrees C. A note on this clone: The target of this receptor is not known. Base qualities are not recorded, but no much larger clone differs from it by a single base.

TCR beta CDR3 regions were amplified by multiplex PCR using the immunoSEQ immune profiling system, following the manufacturer's instructions. An Illumina NextSeq system was used for sequencing. The paper's data handling went like this. The immunoSEQ Analyzer platform handled processing of the sequence data, and clonality was calculated by taking the square root of Simpson's index of productive rearrangements. Jensen-Shannon distance served as the measure of similarity in V and J usage, while OLGA was used to compute CDR3 generation probabilities. The researchers looked up shared CDR3 sequences in the immuneACCESS database (August 2020) and in VDJdb (December 2020). TCRdb's version of the immuneACCESS table is confined to in-frame rearrangements and falls short of the full clone set. An unresolved V gene accounts for under half of the shortfall where checked; the remainder is of unknown origin. V, J and clone size are those of that table, while D and trimming were read from the DNA. The table for this sample lists about 32,000 clones; roughly 90% of them were counted only once. The ten most abundant clones make up approximately 0.88% of the sample.

The sequenced material came from blood. This sequence was found in a girl aged 2 to 9 with cystic fibrosis.

The bases read TGTGCCAGCAGTGAAACACTGGGCCCCGAGCAGTACTTC. Its amino acids are CASSETLGPEQYF. The rearranged chain carries TRBV2 and TRBJ2-7, with the D gene uncertain. Inclusive of the bounding cysteine and phenylalanine, the CDR3 is 13 residues long. The CDR3 DNA has 39 bases and is translated from base 1. CDR1 is given as SNHLY and CDR2 as FYNNEI, both from the germline V gene. V was cut back by 2 bases and J by 6 bases, leaving a gap of 11 bases between them.